These T cell receptor beta chains were read from a single sample in a study of CD8 T cells in Susac syndrome. One entry per CDR3 protein, called by TCRdb with MiXCR from the immunoSEQ multiplex PCR reads. This sample has 200,000 or so distinct CDR3 sequences, with approximately 96% found just once. Sequenced: CD4+ T cells from PBMCs. The receptors stem from a human donor with multiple sclerosis. Each CDR3 is given with its conserved first and last residue. Fields, in order: V gene, J gene, D gene, clone size, CDR3 protein, CDR3 DNA. The D gene is left open where the match is weak. Some rows mark clone size as missing; the rest say once, few, many or name a class of expanded clone.

V: TRBV30
J: TRBJ1-2
D: TRBD1
size: -
CDR3: CAWRRTGGEGYTF
DNA: TGTGCCTGGAGGAGGACAGGGGGGGAAGGCTACACCTTC

V: TRBV29-1
J: TRBJ2-4
D: -
size: once
CDR3: CSVEVLAKNIQYF
DNA: TGCAGCGTTGAGGTTTTAGCCAAAAACATTCAGTACTTC

V: TRBV29-1
J: TRBJ2-2
D: TRBD1
size: -
CDR3: CSVRGQGFSFGELFF
DNA: TGCAGCGTCCGGGGACAGGGGTTTTCATTCGGGGAGCTGTTTTTT

V: TRBV30
J: TRBJ1-3
D: -
size: -
CDR3: CAFTLLFSGNTIYF
DNA: TGTGCCTTTACCTTACTGTTCTCTGGAAACACCATATATTTT

V: TRBV30
J: TRBJ1-2
D: -
size: -
CDR3: CAWSHYGYTF
DNA: TGTGCCTGGAGTCACTATGGCTACACCTTC

V: TRBV20-1
J: TRBJ1-4
D: TRBD1
size: -
CDR3: CSAPRTGASSYEKLFF
DNA: TGCAGTGCTCCCCGGACAGGGGCTAGTAGTTATGAAAAACTGTTTTTT

V: TRBV11-2
J: TRBJ1-6
D: -
size: -
CDR3: CASSLGEAEPSPLHF
DNA: TGTGCCAGCAGCTTAGGGGAGGCGGAGCCCTCACCCCTCCACTTT

V: TRBV20-1
J: TRBJ2-1
D: TRBD1
size: -
CDR3: CSALATGAHRNEQFF
DNA: TGCAGTGCACTCGCCACAGGGGCCCACCGGAATGAGCAGTTCTTC

V: TRBV7-6
J: TRBJ2-5
D: -
size: -
CDR3: CASSLGQLETQYF
DNA: TGTGCCAGCAGCTTAGGACAGCTAGAGACCCAGTACTTC

V: TRBV5-1
J: TRBJ2-7
D: TRBD1
size: few
CDR3: CASSPGQSVYEQYF
DNA: TGCGCCAGCAGTCCGGGACAGTCAGTCTACGAGCAGTACTTC

V: TRBV29-1
J: TRBJ1-2
D: TRBD1
size: -
CDR3: CSVGTGQGRGYYGYTF
DNA: TGCAGCGTTGGGACAGGGCAGGGAAGGGGGTACTATGGCTACACCTTC

V: TRBV9
J: TRBJ1-1
D: -
size: -
CDR3: CASSDYRAGNTEAFF
DNA: TGTGCCAGCAGCGACTACAGGGCTGGGAACACTGAAGCTTTCTTT

V: TRBV20-1
J: TRBJ1-4
D: TRBD1
size: -
CDR3: CSCSRQGGNEKLFF
DNA: TGCAGTTGCTCCCGACAGGGTGGGAATGAAAAACTGTTTTTT

V: TRBV12-3/TRBV12-4
J: TRBJ1-2
D: -
size: once
CDR3: CASSLRQAAVSGYTF
DNA: TGTGCCAGCAGTTTGAGGCAAGCGGCAGTCTCTGGCTACACCTTC

V: TRBV30
J: TRBJ2-1
D: TRBD2
size: -
CDR3: CAWSAVAGYNEQFF
DNA: TGTGCCTGGAGTGCGGTAGCGGGTTACAATGAGCAGTTCTTC

V: TRBV5-1
J: TRBJ2-7
D: TRBD2
size: -
CDR3: CASSLVTGGTYEQYF
DNA: TGCGCCAGCAGCTTGGTGACCGGGGGGACCTACGAGCAGTACTTC

V: TRBV7-2
J: TRBJ1-2
D: -
size: -
CDR3: CASSLATSYGYTF
DNA: TGTGCCAGCAGCTTAGCGACGAGCTATGGCTACACCTTC

V: TRBV5-6
J: TRBJ2-3
D: -
size: -
CDR3: CASSPGAPDTQYF
DNA: TGTGCCAGCAGCCCGGGGGCACCAGATACGCAGTATTTT

V: TRBV9
J: TRBJ2-3
D: -
size: -
CDR3: CASSVAGQWADTQYF
DNA: TGTGCCAGCAGCGTAGCGGGGCAGTGGGCAGATACGCAGTATTTT